These 24 T cell receptor beta chains came from one sample sequenced in a study of T cells after yellow fever vaccination. TCRdb processed the 5' RACE reads anew with MiXCR; each CDR3 protein has one entry. The sample shows roughly 310,000 distinct CDR3 sequences, 8% to 10% of them seen only once. The sample in question was PBMCs, obtained on the day of the first yellow fever vaccination. These TCRs come from a man aged 18 to 35 who received the YFV17D yellow fever vaccine.

The chain joins TRBV29-1 to TRBJ2-3, with 8 nucleotides matching TRBD2. V dropped 1 base and J dropped 6; count of bases not matched to a gene: 12. The CDR3 length is 16 residues. Germline CDR1 SQVTM, CDR2 ANQGSEA. For the CDR3, the DNA is TGCAGCGTTGAAGGGATGCGGGGGGTGCCGTTCGATACGCAGTATTTT. Encoded protein: CSVEGMRGVPFDTQYF.

The chain joins TRBV5-1 to TRBJ2-7, with 10 bases lining up with TRBD2. The CDR3 covers 16 residues. Per germline, CDR1 SGHRS and CDR2 YFSETQ. The J segment lost 2 bases and the V segment lost 0 bases, leaving 5 bases of the junction unmatched. The CDR3 spells CASSLGTSGRTYEQYF. The CDR3 DNA follows: TGCGCCAGCAGCTTGGGGACTAGCGGTAGGACCTACGAGCAGTACTTC.

The chain has TRBV6-1 and TRBJ1-1; D might be TRBD1 (5 bases). Trimming removed 6 bases at V and 4 bases at J, with 18 bases between. Germline values: CDR1 MNHNS, CDR2 SASEGT. The CDR3 is made up of 15 amino acids. CDR3 sequence reads: CASSRGGGTGTEAFF. The DNA for the CDR3 is TGTGCCAGCAGCCGTGGGGGGGGGACGGGCACTGAAGCTTTCTTT.

This clonotype was picked up a small number of times. The genes are TRBV6-2 or TRBV6-3 and TRBJ1-2; possibly TRBD1 for D (5 bases). Trimming took off 7 bases at V and 6 bases at J, with 18 bases between the two ends. Germline V gives CDR1 MNHEY, CDR2 SVGEGT. The CDR3 sequence is 14 residues long. The CDR3 nucleotides are TGTGCCAGCATCGCCAGAGGGGCCGGCCATGGCTACACCTTC. As protein: CASIARGAGHGYTF.

This clonotype was recorded many times. The chain carries TRBV7-6 and TRBJ2-7; 11 bases fit TRBD2. Germline-derived CDR1 and CDR2 are SGHVS and FNYEAQ. Unmatched junction bases numbered 8, after V lost 4 bases and J lost 3 bases. The CDR3 runs to 16 residues. This CDR3 is CASSSKLAGAHYEQYV. DNA for the CDR3: TGTGCCAGCAGCTCCAAACTAGCGGGGGCTCACTACGAGCAGTACGTC.

The V call is TRBV20-1, the J call TRBJ2-7; D might be TRBD2 (5 bases). V gave up 6 bases and J gave up 7 bases, with 16 bases separating them. The CDR3 runs to 12 residues. Germline V gene data show CDR1 as DFQATT and CDR2 as SNEGSKA (reference sequence). The CDR3 loop is CSARDYPGEQYF. In DNA, the CDR3 is TGCAGTGCCCGGGATTATCCGGGGGAGCAGTACTTC.

This rearrangement joins TRBV4-1 to TRBJ2-1, with D unresolved. CDR1 and CDR2 from the germline V gene are MGHRA and YSYEKL. This CDR3 is built from 13 residues. Trimming cost V 4 bases and J 10 bases, with 14 bases left between them. The chain's CDR3 is CASSPRAEKEQFF. The CDR3 nucleotides are TGCGCCAGCAGCCCCCGGGCGGAGAAAGAGCAGTTCTTC.

This clonotype was found a few times. The chain couples TRBV5-1 to TRBJ1-2; TRBD1 agrees at 10 bases. CDR1 and CDR2 (germline): SGHRS, YFSETQ. The CDR3 runs to 14 residues. V trimming: 0 bases; J trimming: 4 bases; junction bases outside the gene matches: 0. The CDR3 is CASSLGDRGYGYTF. DNA of the CDR3: TGCGCCAGCAGCTTGGGGGACAGGGGCTATGGCTACACCTTC.

The V and J genes are TRBV5-1 and TRBJ1-1; D not resolved. The V end was cut by 4 bases, the J end by 1 base, with 11 bases between. CDR3 size: 14 residues. Germline CDR1 reads SGHRS; CDR2 reads YFSETQ. The CDR3, as DNA: TGCGCCAGCAGCACGGACCGACCGAACACTGAAGCTTTCTTT. It specifies CASSTDRPNTEAFF.

This clonotype was seen only a few times. This chain joins TRBV11-2 and TRBJ1-4; 7 nucleotides agree with TRBD1. The ends lost 5 bases at V and 0 bases at J; junction bases unmatched: 3. The CDR3 extends over 15 amino acids. Germline assignment: CDR1 SGHAT and CDR2 FQNNGV. The CDR3 reads CASSQGQATNEKLFF. CDR3 DNA: TGTGCCAGCAGCCAAGGACAGGCAACTAATGAAAAACTGTTTTTT.

This clonotype was seen repeatedly, ten times or more. The genes are TRBV7-6 and TRBJ1-1, with a tentative D call TRBD1 (6 bases). The V end lost 1 base, the J end lost 0 bases, and 12 bases lay between the germline ends. This CDR3 has 16 residues. Germline loops: CDR1 SGHVS, CDR2 FNYEAQ. The CDR3 nucleotides are TGTGCCAGCAGCTTAGGGGTAACAGGGTTGAACACTGAAGCTTTCTTT. This gives the protein CASSLGVTGLNTEAFF.

The chain is built from TRBV4-3 and TRBJ2-3; D remains ambiguous. V was clipped by 4 bases and J by 1 base, with 12 bases between them. The CDR3 runs 15 residues. Germline V gives CDR1 LGHNA, CDR2 YSLEER. In DNA form, the CDR3 reads TGCGCCAGCAGCCCCCATCTGGCCCGCACAGATACGCAGTATTTT. This sequence encodes CASSPHLARTDTQYF.

The chain links TRBV20-1 to TRBJ1-2; D perhaps matches TRBD1 (6 bases). Germline CDR1 DFQATT, CDR2 SNEGSKA (reference sequence). Trimming took 7 bases from V and 5 from J, leaving 26 bases between them. The CDR3 is made up of 16 amino acids. The CDR3 bases are TGCAGTGTTGCAGGGGCAGCGGACGTTATGGGTTATGGCTACACCTTC. It encodes CSVAGAADVMGYGYTF.

This clonotype was seen only a few times. The gene calls are TRBV7-9 and TRBJ2-5, with 9 bases lining up with TRBD2. The CDR3 is 17 amino acids. V was clipped by 1 base and J by 1 base; unmatched bases: 7. Germline CDR1 SEHNR, CDR2 FQNEAQ (reference sequence). CDR3 loop: CASSLEAVAGAQETQYF. Written as DNA, the CDR3 is TGTGCCAGCAGCTTAGAAGCGGTAGCGGGGGCCCAAGAGACCCAGTACTTC.

This CDR3 reads CSVERGGHTDTQYF. Written as DNA, the CDR3 is TGCAGCGTTGAACGGGGCGGGCATACAGATACGCAGTATTTT. The chain combines TRBV29-1 with TRBJ2-3; D may match TRBD1 or TRBD2 (5 bases each). Trimming removed 2 bases from V and 3 bases from J, with 12 bases in between. CDR3 length: 14 amino acids. Germline V CDR1 and CDR2: SQVTM, ANQGSEA.

This clonotype has only a few counts. This chain links TRBV28 with TRBJ2-4, with D uncertain. Germline CDR1 reads MDHEN; CDR2 reads SYDVKM. CDR3 length: 12 amino acids. The V end was cut by 7 bases, the J end by 4 bases, with 8 bases between. The DNA of the CDR3 is TGTGCCAGCACTTCGACTAAAAACATTCAGTACTTC. The encoded protein is CASTSTKNIQYF. Full variable domain (remainder filled in from reference TRBV28 and TRBJ2-4): DVKVTQSSRYLVKRTGEKVFLECVQDMDHENMFWYRQDPGLGLRLIYFSYDVKMKEKGDIPEGYSVSREKKERFSLILESASTNQTSMYLCASTSTKNIQYFGAGTRLSVL.

This clonotype turned up a few times. This chain links TRBV20-1 with TRBJ1-5, with a possible D match to TRBD1 (5 bases). Germline CDR1 DFQATT, CDR2 SNEGSKA (reference sequence). The germline V and J ends were trimmed by 4 bases and 6 bases, with 16 bases remaining between them. CDR3 length: 14 residues. The CDR3 reads CSATLTGRSQPQHF. In DNA, the CDR3 is TGCAGTGCTACTCTCACGGGGCGAAGTCAGCCCCAGCATTTT.

This clonotype was picked up a small number of times. The chain has TRBV4-1 and TRBJ2-2, with a possible D match to TRBD1 (6 bases). This CDR3 has 15 residues. V lost 1 base and J 3 bases, leaving 9 bases between the germline ends. CDR1 is MGHRA, CDR2 YSYEKL, per germline. CDR3 sequence reads: CASSQVTGYTGELFF. CDR3 bases: TGCGCCAGCAGCCAAGTAACAGGGTACACCGGGGAGCTGTTTTTT.

This clonotype was observed a few times. The chain employs TRBV20-1 and TRBJ1-6; 10 nucleotides match TRBD1. This CDR3 spans 15 amino acids. V was clipped by 5 bases and J by 10 bases; unmatched bases: 11. CDR1 and CDR2 (germline): DFQATT, SNEGSKA (reference sequence). DNA for the CDR3: TGCAGTGCTCCCACAACCGGGACAGGGGAGTCACCCCTCCACTTT. Translated: CSAPTTGTGESPLHF.

This clonotype has a count of ten or more. The chain uses TRBV20-1 and TRBJ1-5, with a tentative D call TRBD1 (6 bases). CDR3 size: 13 residues. The ends were cut back, 6 bases at V and 0 bases at J, with 9 bases in the middle. Germline CDR1 DFQATT, CDR2 SNEGSKA (reference sequence). As DNA, the CDR3 is TGCAGTGCCAGCAGGGGTAGCAATCAGCCCCAGCATTTT. Translated, it gives CSASRGSNQPQHF.

The chain has TRBV19 and TRBJ1-4; the D gene is possibly TRBD1 (5 bases). Between the trimmed V and J ends, which lost 5 bases and 7 bases, there was a span of 20 bases. This CDR3 contains 16 residues. Per the germline V gene, CDR1 is LNHDA and CDR2 is SQIVND (reference sequence). The CDR3 sequence is CASSYGAHRSGEKLFF. DNA for the CDR3: TGTGCCAGTAGTTATGGGGCCCACCGATCCGGTGAAAAACTGTTTTTT. Filled out from reference TRBV19 and TRBJ1-4, the complete variable domain reads DGGITQSPKYLFRKEGQNVTLSCEQNLNHDAMYWYRQDPGQGLRLIYYSQIVNDFQKGDIAEGYSVSREKKESFPLTVTSAQKNPTAFYLCASSYGAHRSGEKLFFGSGTQLSVL.

In this sample, this clonotype turned up many times. V is TRBV7-3 and J is TRBJ1-1; 9 bases match TRBD1. The CDR3 is 15 amino acids. From germline, CDR1 is SGHTA and CDR2 FQGTGA. Trimming cost V 2 bases and J 1 base; bases outside gene matches: 2. The CDR3 DNA follows: TGTGCCAGCAGCTTATTGGGACAGGGGAACACTGAAGCTTTCTTT. This sequence encodes CASSLLGQGNTEAFF.

The V gene is TRBV5-1, the J gene TRBJ2-7, with 8 bases fitting TRBD1. In germline, CDR1 is SGHRS, CDR2 YFSETQ. The J segment lost 4 bases and the V segment lost 1 base, leaving 16 bases of the junction unmatched. The CDR3 is made up of 18 amino acids. CDR3: CASSLLGQERCIIYEQYV. CDR3 bases: TGCGCCAGCAGCTTGTTGGGACAGGAAAGATGTATCATATACGAGCAGTACGTC.

The chain has TRBV27 and TRBJ2-7; 9 bases are a match to TRBD2. CDR3 length: 15 amino acids. The J segment lost 0 bases and the V segment lost 7 bases, leaving 7 bases of the junction unmatched. CDR1 and CDR2 (germline): MNHEY, SMNVEV (reference sequence). DNA for the CDR3: TGTGCCAGCAAGGGACTAGCCAAGCACTCCTACGAGCAGTACTTC. It translates to CASKGLAKHSYEQYF.